The rows below give T cell receptor beta chains drawn from one sample of a study of T cells in localized non-small cell lung cancer. Clones were read by immunoSEQ multiplex PCR, and TCRdb kept only the in-frame ones, dropping some. The sample includes approximately 64,000 clones, roughly 90% of them seen just once. This material consisted of peripheral blood, taken before any cancer treatment. Source of these receptors: a woman aged 40 to 75 with stage I lung adenocarcinoma. Both conserved end residues are part of each CDR3. D genes are given only for firm matches. Size is stated for part of the rows, as once, few or many counts, or as a class when the clone is expanded.

D gene	clone size	V gene	J gene	CDR3 protein	CDR3 DNA
.	.	TRBV28	TRBJ2-2	CASSGPGATFIGELFF	TGTGCCAGCAGTGGCCCGGGGGCTACCTTTATCGGGGAGCTGTTTTTT
.	.	TRBV6-5	TRBJ2-5	CASSYSQVWETQYF	TGTGCCAGCAGTTACTCTCAGGTGTGGGAGACCCAGTACTTC
.	.	TRBV12-5	TRBJ2-7	CASGLVRNEQYF	TGTGCTAGTGGTTTGGTTCGGAACGAGCAGTACTTC
TRBD1	.	TRBV7-8	TRBJ2-7	CASSSLKRQGAHEQYF	TGTGCCAGCAGCTCTCTCAAGCGACAGGGGGCCCACGAGCAGTACTTC
.	.	TRBV5-1	TRBJ2-7	CASSLEGHEQYF	TGCGCCAGCAGCTTGGAGGGGCACGAGCAGTACTTC
TRBD1	.	TRBV2	TRBJ2-1	CASRDGRGPYNEQFF	TGTGCCAGCAGGGACGGCAGGGGGCCATACAATGAGCAGTTCTTC
.	.	TRBV5-5	TRBJ2-1	CASSLLGAQYGQFF	TGTGCCAGCAGCTTGCTGGGGGCGCAATACGGGCAGTTCTTC
.	.	TRBV15	TRBJ2-4	CATSSRARENIQYF	TGTGCCACCAGCAGTCGGGCCAGAGAAAACATTCAGTACTTC
.	.	TRBV28	TRBJ1-2	CASSPGSLEYGYTF	TGTGCCAGCAGTCCGGGCAGTCTCGAGTATGGCTACACCTTC
TRBD1	.	TRBV6-6	TRBJ1-5	CASNPTGQAQPQHF	TGTGCCAGCAACCCGACAGGGCAGGCTCAGCCCCAGCATTTT
.	.	TRBV29-1	TRBJ2-2	CSVVSGLSNTGELFF	TGCAGCGTTGTGAGCGGCCTTTCGAACACCGGGGAGCTGTTTTTT
TRBD1	.	TRBV19	TRBJ1-1	CASSGDRGIVNTEAFF	TGTGCCAGTAGCGGGGACAGGGGGATAGTGAACACTGAAGCTTTCTTT
TRBD1	.	TRBV7-8	TRBJ1-2	CASSLEGQGGLDYGYTF	TGTGCCAGCAGCTTAGAGGGACAGGGGGGATTGGATTATGGCTACACCTTC
.	.	TRBV5-1	TRBJ2-1	CASSLHRANEQFF	TGCGCCAGCAGCCTACACAGGGCTAATGAGCAGTTCTTC
TRBD2	.	TRBV27	TRBJ2-5	CASSRLPPPSGSLRETQYF	TGTGCCAGCAGTCGATTACCCCCCCCTAGCGGGAGTCTACGGGAGACCCAGTACTTC
TRBD1	.	TRBV6-5	TRBJ1-2	CASSYRLDRGYGYTF	TGTGCCAGCAGTTACCGGCTAGACAGGGGCTATGGCTACACCTTC
.	.	TRBV29-1	TRBJ2-7	CSVSPGRGYEQYF	TGCAGCGTTTCACCGGGCCGAGGATACGAGCAGTACTTC
.	.	TRBV5-1	TRBJ2-2	CASSSNTGELFF	TGCGCCAGCAGCTCGAACACCGGGGAGCTGTTTTTT
TRBD2	few	TRBV19	TRBJ2-2	CATNSGNGELFF	TGTGCCACCAATAGCGGGAACGGGGAGCTGTTTTTT
TRBD2	.	TRBV7-7	TRBJ2-1	CASSVGLAGIVGEQFF	TGTGCTAGCAGCGTTGGACTAGCGGGAATAGTGGGTGAGCAGTTCTTC
TRBD1	.	TRBV5-4	TRBJ2-7	CASSPGTGYYEQYF	TGTGCCAGCAGCCCCGGGACAGGGTACTACGAGCAGTACTTC
TRBD1	.	TRBV28	TRBJ2-7	CATRWTGGPYEQYF	TGTGCCACCCGTTGGACAGGGGGCCCCTACGAGCAGTACTTC
TRBD2	.	TRBV9	TRBJ2-1	CASSERDSGDEQFF	TGTGCCAGTTCTGAGCGGGACTCGGGCGATGAGCAGTTCTTC
.	.	TRBV14	TRBJ2-2	CASSQRTYTGELFF	TGTGCCAGCAGCCAAAGAACTTACACCGGGGAGCTGTTTTTT
.	.	TRBV14	TRBJ2-3	CASSPNSGQGTDTQYF	TGTGCCAGCAGCCCAAACTCCGGGCAAGGCACAGATACGCAGTATTTT
TRBD1	.	TRBV27	TRBJ1-5	CASSVQGEQPQHF	TGTGCCAGCAGTGTGCAGGGGGAACAGCCCCAGCATTTT
.	.	TRBV5-5	TRBJ1-1	CASSLESALNTEAFF	TGTGCCAGCAGCTTGGAGTCAGCTCTGAACACTGAAGCTTTCTTT
.	.	TRBV7-3	TRBJ2-1	CASSSTGGGLAYNEQFF	TGTGCCAGCAGCTCGACGGGGGGCGGTCTGGCCTACAATGAGCAGTTCTTC
.	.	TRBV25-1	TRBJ1-1	CASSEGFMNTEAFF	TGTGCCAGCAGTGAAGGCTTTATGAACACTGAAGCTTTCTTT
TRBD2	.	TRBV19	TRBJ2-1	CASRIRWAGGQNYNEQFF	TGTGCCAGTAGGATCCGGTGGGCGGGAGGGCAAAACTACAATGAGCAGTTCTTC
TRBD1	.	TRBV7-3	TRBJ2-2	CASSLTAGTGGFTGELFF	TGTGCCAGCAGCTTAACGGCGGGGACAGGAGGATTCACCGGGGAGCTGTTTTTT
TRBD1	.	TRBV15	TRBJ2-7	CATSRVGTGGDYEQYF	TGTGCCACCAGCAGAGTCGGGACAGGGGGGGACTACGAGCAGTACTTC
TRBD1	.	TRBV7-9	TRBJ1-1	CASSLVQGRGTTEAFF	TGTGCCAGCAGCTTAGTTCAAGGCAGGGGGACCACTGAAGCTTTCTTT
TRBD1	.	TRBV5-5	TRBJ1-2	CASSSTGGLPPTVYGYTF	TGTGCCAGCAGCTCGACAGGGGGACTCCCTCCCACCGTCTATGGCTACACCTTC